Listed below are T cell receptor beta chains from one sample, sequenced in a study of Ad26.COV2.S vaccination and SARS-CoV-2 variants. This table comes from immunoSEQ multiplex PCR, and its TCRdb copy is limited to in-frame clones, with some not included. The table records 500,000 or so clones, about 83% of them present only once. This sample comprised peripheral blood, obtained in a trial of Ad26.COV2.S vaccine versus placebo. Receptors were obtained from a person aged 18-60 years who received the Ad26.COV2.S COVID-19 vaccine or a placebo. The CDR3 runs from the conserved cysteine through the conserved F or W. Fields, in order: D gene, J gene, V gene, clone size, CDR3 protein, CDR3 DNA. D genes are given only for firm matches. Clone sizes are given selectively: once, few, many, or a class where the clone is expanded.

NA,TRBJ2-2,TRBV6-2/TRBV6-3,NA,CASSAAGELFF,TGTGCCAGCAGTGCCGCGGGGGAGCTGTTTTTT
TRBD2,TRBJ2-5,TRBV10-1,NA,CASNPSGQETQYF,TGCGCCAGCAACCCTAGCGGCCAAGAGACCCAGTACTTC
TRBD1,TRBJ2-1,TRBV19,NA,CASSSTGYRQFF,TGTGCCAGTAGCTCGACAGGGTATAGGCAGTTCTTC
TRBD1,TRBJ1-4,TRBV5-1,NA,CASSYTGGPEKLFF,TGCGCCAGCAGCTACACAGGGGGTCCTGAAAAACTGTTTTTT
NA,TRBJ1-2,TRBV7-8,few,CASSLVRTGAALNYGYTF,TGTGCCAGCAGCTTAGTTCGTACGGGGGCGGCACTTAACTATGGCTACACCTTC
NA,TRBJ1-6,TRBV7-9,once,CASSLEGEKPLHF,TGTGCCAGCAGCTTAGAGGGGGAAAAGCCCCTCCACTTT
NA,TRBJ2-1,TRBV4-2,NA,CASSPYSGSYNEQFF,TGTGCCAGCAGCCCCTATAGCGGTTCCTACAATGAGCAGTTCTTC
NA,TRBJ2-1,TRBV9,once,CASSPQGSSYNEQFF,TGTGCCAGCAGCCCGCAGGGTAGCTCCTACAATGAGCAGTTCTTC
TRBD1,TRBJ2-2,TRBV10-3,NA,CAISEGRVQGTATGELFF,TGTGCCATCAGTGAAGGGCGAGTACAGGGGACCGCGACCGGGGAGCTGTTTTTT
NA,TRBJ2-5,TRBV19,NA,CASSKEGWETQYF,TGTGCCAGTAGTAAGGAGGGGTGGGAGACCCAGTACTTC
NA,TRBJ2-6,TRBV28,few,CASSLRGWLLSGANVLTF,TGTGCCAGCAGCTTGAGAGGGTGGCTCCTCTCTGGGGCCAACGTCCTGACTTTC
TRBD2,TRBJ2-2,TRBV13,NA,CASSSRGLVRHTGELFF,TGTGCCAGCAGCTCAAGGGGACTAGTACGGCACACCGGGGAGCTGTTTTTT
NA,TRBJ1-4,TRBV10-3,NA,CAISDHSEKLFF,TGTGCCATCAGTGATCATTCGGAAAAACTGTTTTTT
NA,TRBJ1-1,TRBV24-1,NA,CATILLGNTPNTEAFF,TGTGCCACCATTTTATTGGGTAACACGCCGAACACTGAAGCTTTCTTT
TRBD1,TRBJ1-2,TRBV5-1,NA,CASSLGQGVSGYTF,TGCGCCAGCAGCTTGGGACAGGGGGTGAGTGGCTACACCTTC
NA,TRBJ2-3,TRBV24-1,NA,CATMMEGPTDTQYF,TGTGCCACCATGATGGAGGGCCCCACAGATACGCAGTATTTT
TRBD2,TRBJ2-5,TRBV9,NA,CASSRGGTSGTETQYF,TGTGCCAGCAGCCGCGGTGGTACTAGCGGGACCGAGACCCAGTACTTC
NA,TRBJ2-7,TRBV30,NA,CAWSVRQSREQYF,TGTGCCTGGAGTGTACGGCAGTCTCGGGAGCAGTACTTC
NA,TRBJ1-1,TRBV5-8,NA,CASSSGEAFF,TGTGCCAGCAGCTCAGGGGAAGCTTTCTTT
NA,TRBJ1-1,TRBV5-4,once,CASSSRGPNTEAFF,TGTGCCAGCAGCTCTAGAGGGCCGAACACTGAAGCTTTCTTT
NA,TRBJ2-2,TRBV6-6,NA,CASLKQGSNTGELFF,TGTGCCAGTCTCAAGCAGGGGTCGAACACCGGGGAGCTGTTTTTT
NA,TRBJ2-3,TRBV4-2,NA,CASGSFSIDTQYF,TGTGCCAGCGGTTCCTTCTCGATAGATACGCAGTATTTT
NA,TRBJ2-7,TRBV5-1,NA,CASRSPQSGNYEQYF,TGCGCCAGCAGAAGCCCACAGAGTGGGAATTACGAGCAGTACTTC
NA,TRBJ2-2,TRBV2,NA,CASIGGTGELFF,TGTGCCAGCATCGGGGGCACCGGGGAGCTGTTTTTT
NA,TRBJ2-1,TRBV4-1,once,CASSQDPFTRGNEQFF,TGCGCCAGCAGCCAAGATCCCTTCACAAGGGGCAATGAGCAGTTCTTC
NA,TRBJ2-1,TRBV7-3,NA,CASSLTGGTNYNEQFF,TGTGCCAGCAGCTTAACTGGCGGGACCAACTACAATGAGCAGTTCTTC
NA,TRBJ1-5,TRBV6-5,NA,CASSQDGTNNQPQHF,TGTGCCAGCAGTCAGGATGGGACAAACAATCAGCCCCAGCATTTT
NA,TRBJ1-1,TRBV5-4,NA,CASSKYAEGLAFF,TGTGCCAGCAGCAAGTATGCGGAGGGGCTGGCTTTCTTT
TRBD2,TRBJ2-7,TRBV29-1,NA,CSARLAGPYEQYF,TGCAGCGCCCGACTAGCGGGACCCTACGAGCAGTACTTC
TRBD1,TRBJ2-1,TRBV5-1,NA,CASSLSLGQERRNEQFF,TGCGCCAGCAGCCTTTCACTGGGACAGGAGAGGAGGAATGAGCAGTTCTTC
NA,TRBJ2-3,TRBV7-2,few,CASSLGRPDVYTQYF,TGTGCCAGCAGCTTGGGTAGACCGGATGTGTATACGCAGTATTTT
NA,TRBJ2-1,TRBV4-3,NA,CASSQGSRYPNEQFF,TGCGCCAGCAGCCAAGGGAGCAGATACCCCAATGAGCAGTTCTTC
NA,TRBJ1-2,TRBV7-2,NA,CASSLHAFPEDYGYTF,TGTGCCAGCAGCTTACACGCGTTTCCAGAAGACTATGGCTACACCTTC
NA,TRBJ2-2,TRBV5-4,NA,CASSPIGGELFF,TGTGCCAGCAGCCCAATCGGCGGGGAGCTGTTTTTT
TRBD2,TRBJ2-4,TRBV6-1,NA,CASSAGSKGLAGVNIQYF,TGTGCCAGCAGTGCTGGATCGAAGGGACTAGCGGGAGTAAACATTCAGTACTTC
TRBD1,TRBJ2-6,TRBV30,NA,CACIDRVGANVLTF,TGTGCCTGCATCGACAGGGTTGGGGCCAACGTCCTGACTTTC
NA,TRBJ2-1,TRBV9,once,CASSAVGAEQFF,TGTGCCAGCAGCGCGGTGGGGGCAGAGCAGTTCTTC
TRBD2,TRBJ2-2,TRBV9,NA,CASSVLAGYTGELFF,TGTGCCAGCAGCGTACTAGCGGGATACACCGGGGAGCTGTTTTTT
NA,TRBJ2-7,TRBV13,few,CASSLSRASVYEQYF,TGTGCCAGCAGCTTATCGCGAGCGTCAGTCTACGAGCAGTACTTC
TRBD1,TRBJ1-2,TRBV27,NA,CASSLGQGRAYGYTF,TGTGCCAGCAGTCTAGGACAGGGTCGGGCCTATGGCTACACCTTC
TRBD1,TRBJ1-6,TRBV3-1/TRBV3-2,once,CASSPAGTGNSPLHF,TGTGCCAGCAGCCCCGCCGGGACAGGGAATTCACCCCTCCACTTT
NA,TRBJ1-1,TRBV19,NA,CASSMLPGTGEAFF,TGTGCCAGTAGTATGCTCCCAGGGACTGGAGAAGCTTTCTTT
NA,TRBJ1-1,TRBV9,NA,CASSVQGGTEAFF,TGTGCCAGCAGCGTACAGGGTGGCACTGAAGCTTTCTTT
TRBD1,TRBJ1-2,TRBV4-3,NA,CASSQEGTANYGYTF,TGCGCCAGCAGCCAAGAGGGGACAGCTAACTATGGCTACACCTTC
NA,TRBJ2-1,TRBV6-2/TRBV6-3,NA,CASSNLRGQFF,TGTGCCAGCAGTAACCTAAGGGGGCAGTTCTTC
NA,TRBJ2-4,TRBV28,once,CASSPDPGRKNIQYF,TGTGCCAGCAGTCCCGACCCGGGACGGAAAAACATTCAGTACTTC
TRBD1,TRBJ1-4,TRBV7-9,NA,CASSPGDRAYEKLFF,TGTGCCAGCAGCCCAGGGGACAGGGCATATGAAAAACTGTTTTTT
NA,TRBJ2-1,TRBV9,once,CASSAESIGEQFF,TGTGCCAGCAGCGCTGAGTCTATTGGTGAGCAGTTCTTC
NA,TRBJ2-5,TRBV4-3,NA,CASSQEPDGVSAQYF,TGCGCCAGCAGCCAAGAGCCCGACGGCGTCTCGGCCCAGTACTTC
TRBD1,TRBJ1-1,TRBV27,once,CASSRTGSYTEAFF,TGTGCCAGTTCCCGGACAGGGAGTTACACTGAAGCTTTCTTT
NA,TRBJ2-6,TRBV7-2,NA,CASSLDTGANVLTF,TGTGCCAGCAGCTTAGACACCGGGGCCAACGTCCTGACTTTC
NA,TRBJ1-5,TRBV6-1,NA,CASSESGEGYQPQHF,TGTGCCAGCAGTGAATCAGGGGAGGGGTATCAGCCCCAGCATTTT
NA,TRBJ1-1,TRBV19,NA,CASSIGAGRDAFF,TGTGCCAGTAGTATTGGGGCAGGGAGGGACGCTTTCTTT
NA,TRBJ1-2,TRBV25-1,NA,CASSDPGRGGYGYTF,TGTGCCAGCAGTGATCCTGGCAGGGGAGGCTATGGCTACACCTTC
NA,TRBJ2-6,TRBV15,NA,CATSRYRGSGANVLTF,TGTGCCACCAGCAGATACCGAGGCTCTGGGGCCAACGTCCTGACTTTC
TRBD1,TRBJ2-5,TRBV19,NA,CASSQGTGGETQYF,TGTGCCAGTAGTCAAGGGACAGGTGGGGAGACCCAGTACTTC
NA,TRBJ1-2,TRBV28,once,CASNSVGLGGYTF,TGTGCCAGCAACTCGGTTGGCTTGGGTGGCTACACCTTC